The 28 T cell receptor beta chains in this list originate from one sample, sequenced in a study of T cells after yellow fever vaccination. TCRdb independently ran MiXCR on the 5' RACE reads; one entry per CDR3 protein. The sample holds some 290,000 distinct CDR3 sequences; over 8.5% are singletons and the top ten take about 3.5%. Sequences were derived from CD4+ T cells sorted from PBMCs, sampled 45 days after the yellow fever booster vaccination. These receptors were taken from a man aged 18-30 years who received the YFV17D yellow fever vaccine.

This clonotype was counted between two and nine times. DNA of the CDR3: TGTGCCAGCAGCGGGACTTACTATGGCTACACCTTC. Protein product: CASSGTYYGYTF. The rearrangement joins TRBV12-3 or TRBV12-4 to TRBJ1-2; weak D call: TRBD1 (5 bases). The CDR3 runs to 12 residues. Trimming stripped 6 bases from V and 3 bases from J, with 8 bases between.

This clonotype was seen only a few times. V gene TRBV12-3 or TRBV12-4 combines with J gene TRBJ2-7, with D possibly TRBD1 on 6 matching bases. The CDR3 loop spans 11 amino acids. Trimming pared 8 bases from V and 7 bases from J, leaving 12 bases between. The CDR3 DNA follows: TGTGCCAGCGGAACAGGGAGAGAGCAGTACTTC. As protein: CASGTGREQYF.

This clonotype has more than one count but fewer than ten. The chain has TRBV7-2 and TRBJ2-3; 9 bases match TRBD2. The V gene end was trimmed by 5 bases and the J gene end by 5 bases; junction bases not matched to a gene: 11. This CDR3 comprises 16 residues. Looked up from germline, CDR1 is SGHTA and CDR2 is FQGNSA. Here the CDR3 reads CASSRSISGGEDTQYF. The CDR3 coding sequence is TGTGCCAGCAGCCGTAGTATTAGCGGGGGTGAAGATACGCAGTATTTT.

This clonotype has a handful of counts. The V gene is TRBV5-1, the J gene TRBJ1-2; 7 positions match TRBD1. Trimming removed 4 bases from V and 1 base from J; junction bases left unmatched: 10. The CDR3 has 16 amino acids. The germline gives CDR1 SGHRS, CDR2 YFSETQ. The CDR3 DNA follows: TGCGCCAGCAGCCCAAGAGGACAGGAAATTAACTATGGCTACACCTTC. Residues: CASSPRGQEINYGYTF.

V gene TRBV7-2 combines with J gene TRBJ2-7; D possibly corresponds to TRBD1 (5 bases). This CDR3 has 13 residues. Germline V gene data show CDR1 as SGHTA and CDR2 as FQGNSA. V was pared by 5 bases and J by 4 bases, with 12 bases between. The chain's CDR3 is CASSARQPYEQYF. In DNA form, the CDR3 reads TGTGCCAGCAGCGCCCGACAGCCGTACGAGCAGTACTTC.

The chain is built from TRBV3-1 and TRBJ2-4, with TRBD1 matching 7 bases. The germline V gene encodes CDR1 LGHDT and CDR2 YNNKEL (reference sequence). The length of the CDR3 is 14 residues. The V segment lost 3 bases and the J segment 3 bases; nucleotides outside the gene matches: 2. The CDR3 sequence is CASSQTGYKNIQYF. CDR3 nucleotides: TGTGCCAGCAGCCAGACAGGGTACAAAAACATTCAGTACTTC.

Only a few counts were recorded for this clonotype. CDR3 region: CAISDYRAAGETQYF. The CDR3 DNA reads TGTGCCATCAGTGATTACAGGGCGGCGGGGGAGACCCAGTACTTC. The rearrangement links TRBV10-3 to TRBJ2-5; D could derive from TRBD1 or TRBD2 (6 bases each). Trimming cost V 3 bases and J 5 bases, with 16 bases left between them. The CDR3 extends over 15 amino acids. Germline CDR1 is ENHRY and CDR2 is SYGVKD.

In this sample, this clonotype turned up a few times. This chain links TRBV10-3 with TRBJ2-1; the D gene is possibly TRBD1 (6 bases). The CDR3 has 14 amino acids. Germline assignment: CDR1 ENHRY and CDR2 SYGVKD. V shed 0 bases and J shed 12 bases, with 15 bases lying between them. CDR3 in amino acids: CAISESSRGMGQFF. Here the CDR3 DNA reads TGTGCCATCAGTGAGTCAAGTAGGGGGATGGGGCAGTTCTTC.

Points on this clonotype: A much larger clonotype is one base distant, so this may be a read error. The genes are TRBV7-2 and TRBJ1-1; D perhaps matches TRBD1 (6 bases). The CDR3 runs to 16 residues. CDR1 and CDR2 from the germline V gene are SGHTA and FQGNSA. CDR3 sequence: CASSLGGTLVWADAFF. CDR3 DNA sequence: TGTGCCAGCAGCTTAGGTGGGACACTTGTTTGGGCTGATGCTTTCTTT.

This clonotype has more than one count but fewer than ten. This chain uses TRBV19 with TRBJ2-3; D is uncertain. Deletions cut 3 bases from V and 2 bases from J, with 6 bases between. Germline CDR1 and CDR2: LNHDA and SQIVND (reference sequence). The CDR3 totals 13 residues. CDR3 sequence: CASSILITDTQYF. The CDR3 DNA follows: TGTGCCAGTAGTATTTTGATCACAGATACGCAGTATTTT.

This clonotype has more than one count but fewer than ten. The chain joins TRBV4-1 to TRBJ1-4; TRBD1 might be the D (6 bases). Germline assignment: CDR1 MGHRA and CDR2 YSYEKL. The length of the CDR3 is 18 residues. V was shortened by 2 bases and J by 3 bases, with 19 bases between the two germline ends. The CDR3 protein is CASSQFQGRVVPNEKLFF. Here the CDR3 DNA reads TGCGCCAGCAGCCAATTCCAGGGGAGGGTAGTCCCTAATGAAAAACTGTTTTTT.

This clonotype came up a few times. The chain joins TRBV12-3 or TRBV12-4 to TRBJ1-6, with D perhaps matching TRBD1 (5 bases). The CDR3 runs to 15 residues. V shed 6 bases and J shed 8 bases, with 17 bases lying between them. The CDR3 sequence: CASRSGPWGDSPLHF. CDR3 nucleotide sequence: TGTGCCAGCAGATCTGGACCGTGGGGGGATTCACCCCTCCACTTT.

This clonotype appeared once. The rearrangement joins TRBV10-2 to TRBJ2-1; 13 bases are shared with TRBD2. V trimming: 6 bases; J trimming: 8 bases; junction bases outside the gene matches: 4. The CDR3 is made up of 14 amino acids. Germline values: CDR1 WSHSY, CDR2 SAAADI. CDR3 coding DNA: TGCGCCAGCAGACTAGCGGGGGGGAGGTATGAGCAGTTCTTC. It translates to CASRLAGGRYEQFF.

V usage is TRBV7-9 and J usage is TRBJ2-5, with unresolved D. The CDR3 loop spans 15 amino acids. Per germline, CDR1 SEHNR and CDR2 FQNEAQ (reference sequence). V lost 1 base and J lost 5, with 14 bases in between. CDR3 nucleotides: TGTGCCAGCAGCTTAGGGGTGGGGTCCCGGGAGACCCAGTACTTC. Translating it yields CASSLGVGSRETQYF.

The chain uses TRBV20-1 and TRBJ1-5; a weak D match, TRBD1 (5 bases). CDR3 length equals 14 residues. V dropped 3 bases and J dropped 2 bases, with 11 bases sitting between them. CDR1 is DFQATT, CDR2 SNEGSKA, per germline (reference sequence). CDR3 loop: CSASPPQGNQPQHF. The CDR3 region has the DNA TGCAGTGCTAGCCCCCCACAGGGCAATCAGCCCCAGCATTTT.

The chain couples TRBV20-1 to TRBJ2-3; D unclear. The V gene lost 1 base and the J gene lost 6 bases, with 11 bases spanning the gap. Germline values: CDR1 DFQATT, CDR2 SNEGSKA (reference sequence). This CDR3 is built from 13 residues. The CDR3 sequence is CSARVDHSDTQYF. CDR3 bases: TGCAGTGCTAGAGTTGATCACTCGGATACGCAGTATTTT.

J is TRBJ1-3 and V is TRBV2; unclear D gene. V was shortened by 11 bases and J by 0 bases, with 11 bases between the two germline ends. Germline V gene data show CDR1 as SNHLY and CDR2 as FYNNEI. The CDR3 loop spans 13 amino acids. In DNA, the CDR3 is TGTGCCCAAAGGGAGCCCTCTGGAAACACCATATATTTT. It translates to CAQREPSGNTIYF.

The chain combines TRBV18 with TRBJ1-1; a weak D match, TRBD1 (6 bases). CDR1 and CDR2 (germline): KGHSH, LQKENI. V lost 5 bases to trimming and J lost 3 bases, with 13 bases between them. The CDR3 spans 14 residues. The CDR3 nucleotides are TGTGCCAGCTCAGCAGGGGAAGATTACACTGAAGCTTTCTTT. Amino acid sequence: CASSAGEDYTEAFF.

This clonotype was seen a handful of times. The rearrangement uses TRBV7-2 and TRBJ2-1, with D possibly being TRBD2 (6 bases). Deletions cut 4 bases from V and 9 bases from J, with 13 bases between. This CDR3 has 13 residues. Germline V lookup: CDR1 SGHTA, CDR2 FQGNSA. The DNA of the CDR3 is TGTGCCAGCAGCTCCCCCGGCGGGATTGAGCAGTTCTTC. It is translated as CASSSPGGIEQFF.

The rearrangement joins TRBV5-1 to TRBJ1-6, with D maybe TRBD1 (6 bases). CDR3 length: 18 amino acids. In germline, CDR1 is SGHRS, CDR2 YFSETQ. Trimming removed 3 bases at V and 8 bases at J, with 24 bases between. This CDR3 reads CASSSKSQDSPRDSPLHF. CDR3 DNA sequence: TGCGCCAGCAGCTCAAAGTCCCAGGACAGCCCGCGGGATTCACCCCTCCACTTT.

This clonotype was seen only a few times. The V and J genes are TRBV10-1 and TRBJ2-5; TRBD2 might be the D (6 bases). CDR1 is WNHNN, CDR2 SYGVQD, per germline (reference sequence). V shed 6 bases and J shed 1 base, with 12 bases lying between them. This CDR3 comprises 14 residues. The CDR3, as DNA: TGCGCCAGCAGGGCCCCGGGACTCCAAGAGACCCAGTACTTC. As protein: CASRAPGLQETQYF.

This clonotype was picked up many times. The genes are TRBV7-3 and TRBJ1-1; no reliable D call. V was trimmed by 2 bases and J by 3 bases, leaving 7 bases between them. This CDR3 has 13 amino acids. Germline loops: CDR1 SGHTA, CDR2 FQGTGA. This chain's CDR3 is CASSLLRDTEAFF. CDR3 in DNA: TGTGCCAGCAGCTTATTGCGGGACACTGAAGCTTTCTTT.

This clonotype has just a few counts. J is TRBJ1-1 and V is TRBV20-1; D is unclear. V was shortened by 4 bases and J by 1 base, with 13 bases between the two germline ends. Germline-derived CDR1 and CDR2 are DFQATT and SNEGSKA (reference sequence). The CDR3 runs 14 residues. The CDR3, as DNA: TGCAGTGCTACCTTCAACACATGGAACACTGAAGCTTTCTTT. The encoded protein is CSATFNTWNTEAFF.

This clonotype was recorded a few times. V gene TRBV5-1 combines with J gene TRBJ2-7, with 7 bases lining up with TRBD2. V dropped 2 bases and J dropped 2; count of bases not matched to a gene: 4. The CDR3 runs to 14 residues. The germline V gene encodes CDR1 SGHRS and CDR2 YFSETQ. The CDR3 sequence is CASSFMGGTYEQYV. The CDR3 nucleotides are TGCGCCAGCAGCTTTATGGGGGGGACCTACGAGCAGTACGTC.

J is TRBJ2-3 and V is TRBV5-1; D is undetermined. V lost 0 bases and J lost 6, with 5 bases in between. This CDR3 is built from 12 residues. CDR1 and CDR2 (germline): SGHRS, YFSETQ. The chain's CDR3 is CASSLDWDTQYF. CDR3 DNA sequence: TGCGCCAGCAGCTTGGACTGGGATACGCAGTATTTT.

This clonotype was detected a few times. This CDR3 is CASSSGTAYYEQYV. The CDR3 coding sequence is TGTGCCAGCAGTTCAGGGACAGCATACTACGAGCAGTACGTC. The V call is TRBV28, the J call TRBJ2-7; 7 positions match TRBD1. After removal of 4 bases from V and 3 bases from J, the junction contained 6 bases not matched to a gene. CDR1 is MDHEN, CDR2 SYDVKM, per germline. The length of the CDR3 is 14 residues.

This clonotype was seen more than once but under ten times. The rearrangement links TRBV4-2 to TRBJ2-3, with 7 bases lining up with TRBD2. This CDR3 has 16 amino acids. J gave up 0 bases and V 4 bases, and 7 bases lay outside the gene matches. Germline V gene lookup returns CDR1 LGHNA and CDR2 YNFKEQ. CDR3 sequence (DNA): TGTGCCAGCAGCCCAAGGGGACTACCCAGCACAGATACGCAGTATTTT. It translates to CASSPRGLPSTDTQYF.

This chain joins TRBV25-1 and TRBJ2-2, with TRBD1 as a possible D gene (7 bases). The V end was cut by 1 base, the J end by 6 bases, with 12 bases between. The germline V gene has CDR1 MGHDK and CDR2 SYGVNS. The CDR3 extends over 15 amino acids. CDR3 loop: CASSESGRGAGELFF. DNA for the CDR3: TGTGCCAGCAGTGAATCCGGCAGGGGGGCCGGGGAGCTGTTTTTT.